This T cell receptor beta chain came from a study of regulatory T cells in long-lasting Graves disease. Overall study context: Persistent Graves' disease denoted over 5 years of antithyroid drugs plus positive TSH receptor antibodies. General study findings and limits: Persistent disease preferred TRBV28, TRBJ1-2 and TRBJ2-5; new disease, TRBV20-1 and TRBJ2-1. Sharing of public clonotypes was greater in persistent patients (about 2,500) than in new patients (around 1,000).

Germline V gene sequence: CDR1 DFQATT, CDR2 SNEGSKA (reference sequence). Losses at the gene ends were 6 bases for V and 2 bases for J; bases not matched to a gene: 13. The CDR3 has 16 amino acids. The sample holds a few counts of this clonotype. What it recognizes is unknown. HTBI primers from iRepertoire and Arm-PCR of CDR3 regions yielded the TCR beta libraries. TCRdb analysed the multiplex PCR reads with MiXCR anew, one entry per CDR3 protein. The sample has roughly 490,000 distinct CDR3 sequences, about 22% seen once. Indicated time point: persistent/refractory GD, antithyroid drugs over 5 years with positive TRAb. The TCR library was prepared using RNA isolated from PBMCs. American Thyroid Association guidelines were used to diagnose Graves' disease.

The sample here was peripheral blood mononuclear cells (PBMCs), taken when the disease was refractory, from a patient treated with antithyroid drugs. This sequence was found in a female donor with Graves disease. The J gene is TRBJ2-5, the V gene TRBV20-1; 9 bases line up with TRBD2. In DNA form, the CDR3 reads TGCAGTGCCACCTCAGCCTTAGCGGGGGAACAAGAGACCCAGTACTTC. Translated: CSATSALAGEQETQYF.